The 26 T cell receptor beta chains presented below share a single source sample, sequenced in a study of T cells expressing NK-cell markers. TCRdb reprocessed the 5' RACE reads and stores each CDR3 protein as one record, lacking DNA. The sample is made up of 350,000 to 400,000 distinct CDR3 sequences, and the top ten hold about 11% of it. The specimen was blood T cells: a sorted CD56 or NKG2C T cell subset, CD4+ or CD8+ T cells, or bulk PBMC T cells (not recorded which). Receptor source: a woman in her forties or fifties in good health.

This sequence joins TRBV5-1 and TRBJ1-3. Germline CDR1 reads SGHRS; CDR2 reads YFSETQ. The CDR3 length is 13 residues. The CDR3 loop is CASSLERRNTIYF.

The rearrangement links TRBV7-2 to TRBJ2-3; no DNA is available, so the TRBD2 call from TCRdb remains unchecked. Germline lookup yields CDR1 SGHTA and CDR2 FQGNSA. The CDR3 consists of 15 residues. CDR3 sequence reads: CASSLVGTKADTQYF.

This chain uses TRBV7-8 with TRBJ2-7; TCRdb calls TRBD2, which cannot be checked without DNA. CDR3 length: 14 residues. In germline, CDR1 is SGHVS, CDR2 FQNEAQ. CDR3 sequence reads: CASSPRDYSYEQYF. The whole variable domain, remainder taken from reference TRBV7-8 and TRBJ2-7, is GAGVSQSPRYKVAKRGQDVALRCDPISGHVSLFWYQQALGQGPEFLTYFQNEAQLDKSGLPSDRFFAERPEGSVSTLKIQRTQQEDSAVYLCASSPRDYSYEQYFGPGTRLTVT.

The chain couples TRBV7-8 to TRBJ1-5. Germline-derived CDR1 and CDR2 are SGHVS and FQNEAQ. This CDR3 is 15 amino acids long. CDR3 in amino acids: CASSLDGKDNQPQHF.

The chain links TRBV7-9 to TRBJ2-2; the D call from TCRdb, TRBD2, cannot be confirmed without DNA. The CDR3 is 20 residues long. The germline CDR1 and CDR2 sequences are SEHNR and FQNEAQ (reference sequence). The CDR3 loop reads CASSARLAGGRVGNTGELFF.

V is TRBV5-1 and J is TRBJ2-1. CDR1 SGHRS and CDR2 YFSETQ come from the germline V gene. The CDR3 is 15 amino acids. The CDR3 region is CASSGLPYSYNEQFF.

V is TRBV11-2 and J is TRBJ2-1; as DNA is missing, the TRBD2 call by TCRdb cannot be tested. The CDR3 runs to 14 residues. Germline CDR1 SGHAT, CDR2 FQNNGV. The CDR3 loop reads CASSRSTSSNEQFF. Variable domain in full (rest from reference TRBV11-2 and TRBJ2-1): EAGVAQSPRYKIIEKRQSVAFWCNPISGHATLYWYQQILGQGPKLLIQFQNNGVVDDSQLPKDRFSAERLKGVDSTLKIQPAKLEDSAVYLCASSRSTSSNEQFFGPGTRLTVL.

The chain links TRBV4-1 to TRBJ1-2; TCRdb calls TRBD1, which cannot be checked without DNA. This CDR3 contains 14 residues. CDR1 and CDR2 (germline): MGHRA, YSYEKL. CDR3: CASSHRDRGIGYTF.

CDR3 amino acids: CASSVNTGGSGNTIYF. The chain recombines TRBV9 with TRBJ1-3; with no DNA, the TCRdb D assignment of TRBD1 cannot be verified. The length of the CDR3 is 16 residues. Germline CDR1 reads SGDLS; CDR2 reads YYNGEE. Full variable domain (rest looked up from reference TRBV9 and TRBJ1-3): DSGVTQTPKHLITATGQRVTLRCSPRSGDLSVYWYQQSLDQGLQFLIQYYNGEERAKGNILERFSAQQFPDLHSELNLSSLELGDSALYFCASSVNTGGSGNTIYFGEGSWLTVV.

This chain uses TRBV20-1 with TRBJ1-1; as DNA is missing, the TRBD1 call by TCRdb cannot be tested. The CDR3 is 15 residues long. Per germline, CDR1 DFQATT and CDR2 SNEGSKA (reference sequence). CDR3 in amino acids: CSAQDRTGVSTEAFF.

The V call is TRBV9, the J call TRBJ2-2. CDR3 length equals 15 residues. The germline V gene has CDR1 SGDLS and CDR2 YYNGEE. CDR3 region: CASSVSVANTGELFF.

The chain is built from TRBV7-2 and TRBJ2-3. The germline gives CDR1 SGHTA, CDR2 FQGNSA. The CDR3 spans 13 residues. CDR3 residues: CASSRITTDTQYF.

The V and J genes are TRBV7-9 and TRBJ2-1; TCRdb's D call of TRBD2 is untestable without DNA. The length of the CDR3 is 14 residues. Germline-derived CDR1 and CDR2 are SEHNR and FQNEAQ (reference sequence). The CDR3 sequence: CATLAGSSYNEQFF.

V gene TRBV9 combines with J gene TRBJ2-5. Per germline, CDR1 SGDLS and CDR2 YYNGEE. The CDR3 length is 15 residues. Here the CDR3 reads CASSYQGVGQETQYF.

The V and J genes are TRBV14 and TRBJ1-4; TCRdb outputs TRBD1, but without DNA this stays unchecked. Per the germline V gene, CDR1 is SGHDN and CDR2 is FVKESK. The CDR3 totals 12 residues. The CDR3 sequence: CASSRGTEKLFF. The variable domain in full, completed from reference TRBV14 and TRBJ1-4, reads EAGVTQFPSHSVIEKGQTVTLRCDPISGHDNLYWYRRVMGKEIKFLLHFVKESKQDESGMPNNRFLAERTGGTYSTLKVQPAELEDSGVYFCASSRGTEKLFFGSGTQLSVL.

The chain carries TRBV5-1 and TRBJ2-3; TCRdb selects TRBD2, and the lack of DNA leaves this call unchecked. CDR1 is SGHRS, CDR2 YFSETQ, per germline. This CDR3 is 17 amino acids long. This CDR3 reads CASSLGVGGRAADTQYF. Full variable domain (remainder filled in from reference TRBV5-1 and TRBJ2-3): KAGVTQTPRYLIKTRGQQVTLSCSPISGHRSVSWYQQTPGQGLQFLFEYFSETQRNKGNFPGRFSGRQFSNSRSEMNVSTLELGDSALYLCASSLGVGGRAADTQYFGPGTRLTVL.

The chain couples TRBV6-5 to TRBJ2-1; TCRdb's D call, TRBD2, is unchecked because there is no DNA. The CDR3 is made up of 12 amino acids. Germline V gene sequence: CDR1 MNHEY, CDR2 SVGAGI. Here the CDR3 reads CASSTGLLEQFF.

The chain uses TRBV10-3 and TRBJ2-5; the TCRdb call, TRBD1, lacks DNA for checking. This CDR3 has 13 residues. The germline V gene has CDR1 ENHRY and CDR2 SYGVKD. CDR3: CAIRGLQGETQYF.

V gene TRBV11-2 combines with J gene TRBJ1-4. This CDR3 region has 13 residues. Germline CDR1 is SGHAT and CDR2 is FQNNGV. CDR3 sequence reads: CASRVGGYGKLFF.

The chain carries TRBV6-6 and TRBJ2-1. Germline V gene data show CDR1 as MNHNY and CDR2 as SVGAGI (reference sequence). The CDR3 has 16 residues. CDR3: CASSPFLLGSYNEQFF.

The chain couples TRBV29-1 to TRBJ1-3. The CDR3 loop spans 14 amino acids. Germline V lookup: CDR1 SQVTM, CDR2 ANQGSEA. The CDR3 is CSVESGDSGNTIYF.

The CDR3 reads CASSQEGTMNTEAFF. The chain employs TRBV18 and TRBJ1-1. Germline V gene sequence: CDR1 KGHSH, CDR2 LQKENI. The CDR3 is 15 amino acids.

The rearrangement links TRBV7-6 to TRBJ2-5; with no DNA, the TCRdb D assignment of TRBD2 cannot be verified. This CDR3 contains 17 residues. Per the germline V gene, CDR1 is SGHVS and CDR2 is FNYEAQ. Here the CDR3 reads CASSLQIAGAFQETQYF.

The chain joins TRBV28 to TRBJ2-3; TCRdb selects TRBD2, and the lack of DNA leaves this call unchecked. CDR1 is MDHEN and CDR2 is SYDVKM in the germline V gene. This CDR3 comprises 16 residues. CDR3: CASSLGSGRTTDTQYF.

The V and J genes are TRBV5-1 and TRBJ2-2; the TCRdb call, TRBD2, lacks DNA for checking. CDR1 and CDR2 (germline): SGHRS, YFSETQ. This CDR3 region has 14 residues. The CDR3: CATGTSLPTGELFF.

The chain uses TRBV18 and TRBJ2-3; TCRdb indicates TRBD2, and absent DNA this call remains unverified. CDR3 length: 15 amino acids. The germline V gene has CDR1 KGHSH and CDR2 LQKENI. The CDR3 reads CASSRIAGESDTQYF.